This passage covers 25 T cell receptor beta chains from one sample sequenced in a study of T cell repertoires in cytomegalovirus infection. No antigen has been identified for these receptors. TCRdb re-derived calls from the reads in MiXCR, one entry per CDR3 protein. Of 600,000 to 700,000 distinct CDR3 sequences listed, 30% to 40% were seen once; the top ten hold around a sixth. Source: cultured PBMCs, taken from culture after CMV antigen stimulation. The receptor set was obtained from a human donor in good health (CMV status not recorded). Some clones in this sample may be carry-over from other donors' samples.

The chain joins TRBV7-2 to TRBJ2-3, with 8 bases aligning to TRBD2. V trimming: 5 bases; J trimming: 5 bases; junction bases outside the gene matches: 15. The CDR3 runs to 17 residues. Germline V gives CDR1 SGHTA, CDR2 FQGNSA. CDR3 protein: CASSLEPGGGSIDTQYF. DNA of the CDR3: TGTGCCAGCAGCCTAGAGCCCGGGGGGGGGAGTATAGATACGCAGTATTTT. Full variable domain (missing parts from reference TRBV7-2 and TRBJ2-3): GAGVSQSPSNKVTEKGKDVELRCDPISGHTALYWYRQSLGQGLEFLIYFQGNSAPDKSGLPSDRFSAERTGGSVSTLTIQRTQQEDSAVYLCASSLEPGGGSIDTQYFGPGTRLTVL.

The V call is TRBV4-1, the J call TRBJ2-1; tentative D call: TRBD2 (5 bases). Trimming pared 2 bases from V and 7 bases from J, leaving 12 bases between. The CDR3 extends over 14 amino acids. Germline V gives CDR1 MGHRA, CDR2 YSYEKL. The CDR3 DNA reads TGCGCCAGCAGCCAATCGACTACCGGGAATGAGCAGTTCTTC. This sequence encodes CASSQSTTGNEQFF.

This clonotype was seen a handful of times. The CDR3 spells CASGPDRAAEAFF. The CDR3 DNA sequence: TGTGCTAGTGGGCCCGACAGGGCAGCTGAAGCTTTCTTT. The genes are TRBV12-5 and TRBJ1-1; 7 bases are shared with TRBD1. The CDR3 is made up of 13 amino acids. Germline trimming cut 6 bases from V and 6 bases from J; bases unmatched to any gene: 7. The V gene's germline CDR1 is LGHNT and CDR2 FRNRAP.

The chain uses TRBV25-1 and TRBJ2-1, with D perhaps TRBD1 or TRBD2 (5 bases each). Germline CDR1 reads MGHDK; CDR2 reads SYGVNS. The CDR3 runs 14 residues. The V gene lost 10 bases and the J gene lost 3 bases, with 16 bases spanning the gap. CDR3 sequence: CATLGTQIYNEQFF. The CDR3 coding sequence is TGTGCCACCCTCGGGACCCAAATCTACAATGAGCAGTTCTTC.

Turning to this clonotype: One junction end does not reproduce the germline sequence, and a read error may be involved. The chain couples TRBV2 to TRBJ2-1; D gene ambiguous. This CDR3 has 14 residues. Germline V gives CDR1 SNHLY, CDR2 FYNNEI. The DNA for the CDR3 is TGTGCGAGCAGGTCTTTTAGCTCCTACAATGAGCAGTTCTTC. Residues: CASRSFSSYNEQFF.

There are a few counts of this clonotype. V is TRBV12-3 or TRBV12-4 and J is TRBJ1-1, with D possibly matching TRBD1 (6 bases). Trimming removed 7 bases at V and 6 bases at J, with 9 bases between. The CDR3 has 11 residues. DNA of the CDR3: TGTGCCAGCAAAAGGACAGCTGAAGCTTTCTTT. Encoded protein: CASKRTAEAFF.

For the CDR3, the DNA is TGTGCCAGCAGAGGAGAGGGGTTTCCGACTGGAAACACCATATATTTT. Translation gives CASRGEGFPTGNTIYF. The chain combines TRBV2 with TRBJ1-3, with D maybe TRBD1 (5 bases). Germline assignment: CDR1 SNHLY and CDR2 FYNNEI. CDR3 length equals 16 residues. V lost 6 bases to trimming and J lost 2 bases, with 17 bases between them.

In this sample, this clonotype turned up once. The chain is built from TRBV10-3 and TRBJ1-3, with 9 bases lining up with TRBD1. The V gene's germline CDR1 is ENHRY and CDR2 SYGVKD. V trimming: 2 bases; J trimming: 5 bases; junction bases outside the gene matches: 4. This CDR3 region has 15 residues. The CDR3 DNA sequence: TGTGCCATCAGTGAGGCACAGGGGGCTAGAAACACCATATATTTT. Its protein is CAISEAQGARNTIYF.

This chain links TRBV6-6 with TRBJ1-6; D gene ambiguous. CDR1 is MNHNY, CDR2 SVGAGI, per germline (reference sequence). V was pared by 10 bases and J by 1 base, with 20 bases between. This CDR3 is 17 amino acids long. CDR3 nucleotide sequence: TGTGCCACCCAGACTTCGGGCGGGCGTTCCTATAATTCACCCCTCCACTTT. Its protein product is CATQTSGGRSYNSPLHF.

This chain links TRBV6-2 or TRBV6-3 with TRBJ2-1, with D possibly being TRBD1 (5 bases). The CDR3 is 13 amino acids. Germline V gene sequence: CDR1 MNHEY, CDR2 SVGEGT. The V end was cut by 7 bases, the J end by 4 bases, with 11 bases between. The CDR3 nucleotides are TGTGCCAGCACCGAGGACAAGTACAATGAGCAGTTCTTC. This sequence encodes CASTEDKYNEQFF.

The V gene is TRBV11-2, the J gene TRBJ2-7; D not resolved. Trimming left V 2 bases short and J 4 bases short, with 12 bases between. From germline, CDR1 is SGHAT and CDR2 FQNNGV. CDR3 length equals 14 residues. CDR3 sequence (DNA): TGTGCCAGCAGCTTATTTCATTTCGATTACGAGCAGTACTTC. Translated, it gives CASSLFHFDYEQYF.

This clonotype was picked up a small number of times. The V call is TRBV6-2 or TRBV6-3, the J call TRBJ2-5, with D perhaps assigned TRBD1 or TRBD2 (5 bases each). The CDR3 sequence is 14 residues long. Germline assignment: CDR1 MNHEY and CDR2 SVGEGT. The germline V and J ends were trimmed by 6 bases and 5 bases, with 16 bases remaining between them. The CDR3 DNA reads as TGTGCCAGCAGAAGCCGGGGCCCCGGGGAGACCCAGTACTTC. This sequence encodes CASRSRGPGETQYF.

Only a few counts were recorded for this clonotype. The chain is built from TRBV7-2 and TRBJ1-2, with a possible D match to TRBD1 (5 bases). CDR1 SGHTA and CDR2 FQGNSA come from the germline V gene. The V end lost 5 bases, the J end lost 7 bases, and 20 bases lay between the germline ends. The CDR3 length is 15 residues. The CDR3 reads CASSRGLQEISGYTF. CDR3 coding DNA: TGTGCCAGCAGCAGAGGTTTACAGGAGATTTCTGGCTACACCTTC.

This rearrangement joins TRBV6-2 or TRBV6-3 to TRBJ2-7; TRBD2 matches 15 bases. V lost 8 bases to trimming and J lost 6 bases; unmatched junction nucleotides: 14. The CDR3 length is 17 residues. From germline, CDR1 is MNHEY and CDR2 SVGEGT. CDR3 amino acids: CASGLAGGFKDPPEQYF. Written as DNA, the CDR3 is TGTGCCAGCGGACTAGCGGGAGGGTTTAAGGATCCCCCCGAGCAGTACTTC.

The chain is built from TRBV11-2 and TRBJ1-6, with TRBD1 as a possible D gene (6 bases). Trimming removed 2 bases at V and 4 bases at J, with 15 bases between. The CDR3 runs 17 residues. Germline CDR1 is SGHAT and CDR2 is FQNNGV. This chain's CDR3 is CASSLTGQLFYNSPLHF. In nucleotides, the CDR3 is TGTGCCAGCAGCTTAACGGGACAACTATTTTATAATTCACCCCTCCACTTT.

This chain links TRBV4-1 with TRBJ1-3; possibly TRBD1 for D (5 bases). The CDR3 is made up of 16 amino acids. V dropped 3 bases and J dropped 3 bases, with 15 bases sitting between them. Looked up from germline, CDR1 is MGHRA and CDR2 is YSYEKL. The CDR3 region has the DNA TGCGCCAGCAGCCAGCCGGGGCGTCGAGGTGGAAACACCATATATTTT. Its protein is CASSQPGRRGGNTIYF.

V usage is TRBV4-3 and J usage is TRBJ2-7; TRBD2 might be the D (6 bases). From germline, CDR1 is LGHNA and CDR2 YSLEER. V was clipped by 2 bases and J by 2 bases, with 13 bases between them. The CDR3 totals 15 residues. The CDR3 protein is CASSQQRERTYEQYF. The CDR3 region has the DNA TGCGCCAGCAGCCAACAACGGGAGCGAACCTACGAGCAGTACTTC.

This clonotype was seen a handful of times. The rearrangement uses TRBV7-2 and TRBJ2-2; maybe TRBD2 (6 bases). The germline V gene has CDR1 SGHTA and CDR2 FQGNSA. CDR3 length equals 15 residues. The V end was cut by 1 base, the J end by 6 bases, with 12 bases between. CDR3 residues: CASSLGRETAGELFF. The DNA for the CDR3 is TGTGCCAGCAGCTTAGGACGGGAGACGGCCGGGGAGCTGTTTTTT.

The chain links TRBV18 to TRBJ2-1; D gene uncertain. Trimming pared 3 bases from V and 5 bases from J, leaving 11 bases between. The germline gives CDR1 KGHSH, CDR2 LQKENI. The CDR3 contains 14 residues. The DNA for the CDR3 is TGTGCCAGCTCACCGGACGCGTGGGACAATGAGCAGTTCTTC. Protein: CASSPDAWDNEQFF.

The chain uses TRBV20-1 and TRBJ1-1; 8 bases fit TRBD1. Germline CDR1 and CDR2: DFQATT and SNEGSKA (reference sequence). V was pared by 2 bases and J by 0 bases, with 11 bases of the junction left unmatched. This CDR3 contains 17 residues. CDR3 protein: CSARPLPGQALNTEAFF. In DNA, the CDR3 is TGCAGTGCTAGACCCCTCCCGGGACAGGCCTTGAACACTGAAGCTTTCTTT.

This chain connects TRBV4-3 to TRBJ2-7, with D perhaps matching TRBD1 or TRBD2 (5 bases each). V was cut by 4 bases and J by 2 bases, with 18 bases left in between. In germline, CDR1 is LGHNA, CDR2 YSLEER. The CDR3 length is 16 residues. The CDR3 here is CASSLLRGDQTYEQYF. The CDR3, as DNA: TGCGCCAGCAGCCTTTTACGTGGGGACCAGACCTACGAGCAGTACTTC.

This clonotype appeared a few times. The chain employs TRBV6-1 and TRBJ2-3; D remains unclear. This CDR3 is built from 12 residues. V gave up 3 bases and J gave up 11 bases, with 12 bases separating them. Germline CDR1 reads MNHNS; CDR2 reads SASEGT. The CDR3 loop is CASSDGRDRQYF. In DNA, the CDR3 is TGTGCCAGCAGTGACGGACGAGACCGGCAGTATTTT.

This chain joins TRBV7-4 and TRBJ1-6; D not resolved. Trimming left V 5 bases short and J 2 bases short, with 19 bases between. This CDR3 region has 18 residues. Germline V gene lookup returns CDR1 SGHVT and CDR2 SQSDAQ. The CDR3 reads CASSLFLQTGTYNSPLHF. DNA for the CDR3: TGTGCCAGCAGCCTATTCTTGCAAACGGGGACCTATAATTCACCCCTCCACTTT.

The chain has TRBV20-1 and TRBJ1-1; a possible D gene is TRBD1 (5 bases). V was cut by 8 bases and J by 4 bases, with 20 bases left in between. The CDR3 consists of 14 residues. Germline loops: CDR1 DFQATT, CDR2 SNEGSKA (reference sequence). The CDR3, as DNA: TGCAGTACCCCGGGTCCGGGCGGGGGCACTGAAGCTTTCTTT. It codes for CSTPGPGGGTEAFF.

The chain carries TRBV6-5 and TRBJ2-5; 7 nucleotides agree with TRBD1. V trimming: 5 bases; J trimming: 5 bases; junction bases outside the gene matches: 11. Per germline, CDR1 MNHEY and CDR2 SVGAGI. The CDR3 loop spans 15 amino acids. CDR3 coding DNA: TGTGCCAGCAGTCCACCGACAGGGACCAGGGAGACCCAGTACTTC. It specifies CASSPPTGTRETQYF.